This T cell receptor beta chain was found in a study of shared clonotypes between healthy human individuals. Background on the study: Donors, aged 18 to 49, were a couple of women and three men. CD4 naive cells filled three plates per donor, CD4 memory three, CD8 naive two and CD8 memory one.

There are 14 residues in the CDR3. Trimming removed 5 bases from V and 0 bases from J, with 10 bases in between. Germline CDR1 is WSHSY and CDR2 is SAAADI. Assay: immunoSEQ multiplex PCR; the TCRdb copy retains only in-frame clones and omits some. The repertoire holds 2.5 million or so clones, with around 90% as singletons. The receptor was derived from a man aged 18-30 years in good health. The rearrangement links TRBV10-2 to TRBJ1-2; a weak D match, TRBD1 (5 bases). The material sequenced was naive CD4+ T cells sorted from blood. This sample's subset: CD45RA+ positively selected. The CDR3, as DNA: TGCGCCAGCAGTAGGGACGGCCCTAACTATGGCTACACCTTC. Translation gives CASSRDGPNYGYTF.